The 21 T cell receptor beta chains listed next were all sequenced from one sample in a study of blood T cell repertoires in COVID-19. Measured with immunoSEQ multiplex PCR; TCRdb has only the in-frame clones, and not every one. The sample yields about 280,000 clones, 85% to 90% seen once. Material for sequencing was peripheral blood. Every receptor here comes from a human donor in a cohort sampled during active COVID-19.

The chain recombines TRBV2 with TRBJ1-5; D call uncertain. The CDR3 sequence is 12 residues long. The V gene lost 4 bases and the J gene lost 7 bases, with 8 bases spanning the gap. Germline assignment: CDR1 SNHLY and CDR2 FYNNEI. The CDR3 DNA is TGTGCCAGCAGTGGAGGGAGCCAGCCCCAGCATTTT. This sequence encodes CASSGGSQPQHF.

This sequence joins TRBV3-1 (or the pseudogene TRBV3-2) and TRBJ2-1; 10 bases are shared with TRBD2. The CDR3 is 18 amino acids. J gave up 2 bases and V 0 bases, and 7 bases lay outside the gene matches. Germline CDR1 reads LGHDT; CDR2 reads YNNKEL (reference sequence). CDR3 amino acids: CASSQDLSGRATYNEQFF. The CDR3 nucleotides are TGTGCCAGCAGCCAAGATTTGAGCGGGAGGGCCACCTACAATGAGCAGTTCTTC.

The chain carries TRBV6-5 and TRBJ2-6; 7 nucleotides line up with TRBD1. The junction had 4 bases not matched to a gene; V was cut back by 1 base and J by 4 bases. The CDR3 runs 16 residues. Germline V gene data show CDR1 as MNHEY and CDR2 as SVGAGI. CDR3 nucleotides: TGTGCCAGCAGTTACTTTACAGGGGCCGGGGCCAACGTCCTGACTTTC. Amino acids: CASSYFTGAGANVLTF.

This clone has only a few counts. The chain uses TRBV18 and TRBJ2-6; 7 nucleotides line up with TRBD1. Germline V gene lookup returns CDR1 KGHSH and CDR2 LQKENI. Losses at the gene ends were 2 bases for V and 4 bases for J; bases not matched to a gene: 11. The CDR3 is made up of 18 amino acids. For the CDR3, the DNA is TGTGCCAGCTCACCATCAACAGGGGTGGGCTCCGGGGCCAACGTCCTGACTTTC. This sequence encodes CASSPSTGVGSGANVLTF. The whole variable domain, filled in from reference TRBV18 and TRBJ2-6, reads NAGVMQNPRHLVRRRGQEARLRCSPMKGHSHVYWYRQLPEEGLKFMVYLQKENIIDESGMPKERFSAEFPKEGPSILRIQQVVRGDSAAYFCASSPSTGVGSGANVLTFGAGSRLTVL.

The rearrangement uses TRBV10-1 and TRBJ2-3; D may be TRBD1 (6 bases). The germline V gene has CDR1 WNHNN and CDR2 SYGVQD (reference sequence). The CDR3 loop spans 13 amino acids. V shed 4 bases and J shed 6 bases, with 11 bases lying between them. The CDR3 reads CASSAGVGDTQYF. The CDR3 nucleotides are TGCGCCAGCAGTGCAGGGGTCGGGGATACGCAGTATTTT.

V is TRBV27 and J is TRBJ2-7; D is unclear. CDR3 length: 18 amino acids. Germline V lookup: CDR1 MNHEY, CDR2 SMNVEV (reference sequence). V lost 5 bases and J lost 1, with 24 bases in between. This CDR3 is CASSAKPPDGVLSYEQYF. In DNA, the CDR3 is TGTGCCAGCAGTGCGAAGCCCCCCGACGGAGTTCTTTCCTACGAGCAGTACTTC.

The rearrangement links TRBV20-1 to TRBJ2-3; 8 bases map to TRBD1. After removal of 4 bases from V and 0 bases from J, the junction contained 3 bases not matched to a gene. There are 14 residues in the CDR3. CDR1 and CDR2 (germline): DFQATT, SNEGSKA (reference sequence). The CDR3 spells CSANDRGSTDTQYF. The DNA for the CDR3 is TGCAGTGCTAATGACAGGGGAAGCACAGATACGCAGTATTTT.

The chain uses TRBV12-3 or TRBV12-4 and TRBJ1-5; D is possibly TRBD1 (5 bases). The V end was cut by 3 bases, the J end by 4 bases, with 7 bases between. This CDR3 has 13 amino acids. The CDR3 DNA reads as TGTGCCAGCAGTTTCGGGGGGAATCAGCCCCAGCATTTT. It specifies CASSFGGNQPQHF.

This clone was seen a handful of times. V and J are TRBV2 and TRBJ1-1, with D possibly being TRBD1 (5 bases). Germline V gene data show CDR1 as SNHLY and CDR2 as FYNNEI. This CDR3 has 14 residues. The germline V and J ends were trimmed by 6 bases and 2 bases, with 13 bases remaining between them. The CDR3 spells CASRLPGINTEAFF. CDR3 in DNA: TGTGCCAGCAGGCTCCCAGGGATCAACACTGAAGCTTTCTTT.

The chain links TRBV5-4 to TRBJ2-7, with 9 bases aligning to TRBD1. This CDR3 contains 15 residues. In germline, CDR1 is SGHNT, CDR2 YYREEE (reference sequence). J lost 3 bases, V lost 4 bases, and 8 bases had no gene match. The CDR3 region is CASSPRTGVSYEQYF. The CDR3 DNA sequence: TGTGCCAGCAGCCCCCGGACAGGGGTCAGCTACGAGCAGTACTTC. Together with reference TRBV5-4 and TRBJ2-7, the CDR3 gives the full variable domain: ETGVTQSPTHLIKTRGQQVTLRCSSQSGHNTVSWYQQALGQGPQFIFQYYREEENGRGNFPPRFSGLQFPNYSSELNVNALELDDSALYLCASSPRTGVSYEQYFGPGTRLTVT.

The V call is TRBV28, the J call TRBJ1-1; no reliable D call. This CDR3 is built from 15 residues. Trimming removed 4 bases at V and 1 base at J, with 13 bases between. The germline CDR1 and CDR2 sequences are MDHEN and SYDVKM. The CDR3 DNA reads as TGTGCCAGCAGTTCCCCTCAAACTAGGAACACTGAAGCTTTCTTT. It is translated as CASSSPQTRNTEAFF. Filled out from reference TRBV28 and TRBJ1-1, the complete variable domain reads DVKVTQSSRYLVKRTGEKVFLECVQDMDHENMFWYRQDPGLGLRLIYFSYDVKMKEKGDIPEGYSVSREKKERFSLILESASTNQTSMYLCASSSPQTRNTEAFFGQGTRLTVV.

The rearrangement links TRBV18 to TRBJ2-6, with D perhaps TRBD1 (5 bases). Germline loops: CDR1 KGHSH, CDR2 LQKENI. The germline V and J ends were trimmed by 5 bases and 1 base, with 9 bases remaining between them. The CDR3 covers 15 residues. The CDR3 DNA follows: TGTGCCAGCTCATCCCAGGGATCTGGGGCCAACGTCCTGACTTTC. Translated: CASSSQGSGANVLTF.

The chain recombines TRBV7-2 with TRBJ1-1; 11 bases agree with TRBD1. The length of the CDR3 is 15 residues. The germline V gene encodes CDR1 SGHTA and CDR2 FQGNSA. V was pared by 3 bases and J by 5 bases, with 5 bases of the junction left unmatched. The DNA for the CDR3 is TGTGCCAGCAGCTTTCGCAGGGACAGGGGGACTGAAGCTTTCTTT. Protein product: CASSFRRDRGTEAFF.

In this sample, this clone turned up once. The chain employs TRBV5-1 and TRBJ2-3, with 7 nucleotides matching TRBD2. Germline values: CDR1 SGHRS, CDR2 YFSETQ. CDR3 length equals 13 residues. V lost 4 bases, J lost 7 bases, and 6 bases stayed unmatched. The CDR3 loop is CASSPGGDHTQYF. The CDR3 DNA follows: TGCGCCAGCAGCCCTGGGGGGGATCATACGCAGTATTTT.

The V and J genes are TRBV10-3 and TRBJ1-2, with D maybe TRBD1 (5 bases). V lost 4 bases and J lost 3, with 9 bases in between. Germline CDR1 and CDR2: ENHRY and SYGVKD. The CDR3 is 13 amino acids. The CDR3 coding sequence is TGTGCCATCAGTGGGCCAGGGTACTATGGCTACACCTTC. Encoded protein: CAISGPGYYGYTF.

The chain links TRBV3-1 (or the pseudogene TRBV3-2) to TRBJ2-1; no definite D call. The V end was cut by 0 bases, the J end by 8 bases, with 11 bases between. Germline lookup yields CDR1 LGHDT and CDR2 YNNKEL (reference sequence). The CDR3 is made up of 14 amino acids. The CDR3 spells CASSQDEIEDEQFF. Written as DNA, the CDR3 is TGTGCCAGCAGCCAAGATGAGATAGAAGATGAGCAGTTCTTC.

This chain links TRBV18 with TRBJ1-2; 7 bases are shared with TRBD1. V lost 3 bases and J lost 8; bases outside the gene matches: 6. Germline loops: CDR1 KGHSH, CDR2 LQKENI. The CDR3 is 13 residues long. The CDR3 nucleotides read TGTGCCAGCTCACCCGACAGGGTTCAAGGCTACACCTTC. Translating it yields CASSPDRVQGYTF.

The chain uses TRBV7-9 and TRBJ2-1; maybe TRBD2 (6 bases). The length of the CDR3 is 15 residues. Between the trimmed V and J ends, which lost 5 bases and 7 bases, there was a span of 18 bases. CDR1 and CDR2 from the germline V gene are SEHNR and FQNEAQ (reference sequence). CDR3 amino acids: CASSPRGTRLNEQFF. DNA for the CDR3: TGTGCCAGCAGCCCCCGCGGGACTCGCTTAAATGAGCAGTTCTTC. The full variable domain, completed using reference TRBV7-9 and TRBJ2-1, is DTGVSQNPRHKITKRGQNVTFRCDPISEHNRLYWYRQTLGQGPEFLTYFQNEAQLEKSRLLSDRFSAERPKGSFSTLEIQRTEQGDSAMYLCASSPRGTRLNEQFFGPGTRLTVL.

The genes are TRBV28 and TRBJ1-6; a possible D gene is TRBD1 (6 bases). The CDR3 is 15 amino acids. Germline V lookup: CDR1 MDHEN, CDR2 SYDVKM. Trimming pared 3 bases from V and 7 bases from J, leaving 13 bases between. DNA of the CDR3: TGTGCCAGCAGTTTCCGGGGGGCGCAAAATTCACCCCTCCACTTT. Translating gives CASSFRGAQNSPLHF.

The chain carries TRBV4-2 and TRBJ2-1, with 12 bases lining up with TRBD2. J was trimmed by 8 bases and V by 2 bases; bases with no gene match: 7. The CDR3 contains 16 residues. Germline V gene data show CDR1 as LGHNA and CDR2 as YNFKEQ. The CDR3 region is CASSQSTSGRSYEQFF. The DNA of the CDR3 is TGTGCCAGCAGCCAATCGACTAGCGGGAGATCCTATGAGCAGTTCTTC.

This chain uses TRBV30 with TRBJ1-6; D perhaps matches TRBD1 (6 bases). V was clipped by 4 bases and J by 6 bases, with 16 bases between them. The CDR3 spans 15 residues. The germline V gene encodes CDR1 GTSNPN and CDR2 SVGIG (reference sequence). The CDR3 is CAWTPWTASNSPLHF. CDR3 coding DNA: TGTGCCTGGACCCCCTGGACAGCGTCTAATTCACCCCTCCACTTT.